The clone carrying this T cell receptor beta chain has more than one count but fewer than ten. Its antigen is still unknown. The sample is drawn from a study of regulatory T cells in long-lasting Graves disease. General study points: Peripheral blood alone, not thyroid tissue, underwent study. Patients with persistent disease shared fewer than 3,500 public clonotypes, outpacing the 966 shared by new patients.

This CDR3 is 14 amino acids long. The V gene lost 7 bases and the J gene lost 7 bases, with 17 bases spanning the gap. As to time point: newly diagnosed GD, antithyroid drugs for less than 3 months. RNA extracted from PBMCs served as the sequencing template. Each of the patients was recruited from an endocrinology department situated in Xi'an, China. Building of the TCR beta libraries involved iRepertoire HTBI primers and Arm-PCR of CDR3 regions. TCRdb used MiXCR to reprocess the multiplex PCR reads, holding one entry per CDR3 protein. The sample consists of 550,000 to 650,000 distinct CDR3 sequences, 15% to 20% of them appearing once. Separately, the same data were catalogued under a study of T cells in Graves' hyperthyroidism and ophthalmopathy. According to that study: The study excluded patients with uncontrolled infection, other autoimmune disease, pregnancy or lactation.

Sequences were derived from peripheral blood mononuclear cells (PBMCs), sampled at new diagnosis, from a patient treated with antithyroid drugs. V is TRBV12-3 or TRBV12-4 and J is TRBJ2-1; TRBD2 is a possible D gene (5 bases). This TCR was recovered from a man between 18 and 35 years old with Graves disease. CDR3 protein: CASNLALPRNEQFF. The CDR3 nucleotides are TGTGCCAGCAACCTAGCCTTACCAAGAAATGAGCAGTTCTTC.